These 10 T cell receptor beta chains were all obtained from the same sample, sequenced in a study of beta chain features in type 1 diabetes. Reverse transcribing all isolated RNA meant expressed TCRB transcripts were sequenced. Sequencing was performed with immunoSEQ multiplex PCR; in TCRdb, only in-frame clones are kept and a portion is missing. In the table there are 400,000 to 500,000 clones, approximately 13% of which are singletons. Source material: naive CD4+ T cells from blood. Source of these receptors: a man younger than 45 in good health.

The sample holds a few counts of this clone. The chain links TRBV7-2 to TRBJ1-5; D is undetermined. With 1 base removed from V and 9 bases from J, the gap between germline ends came to 13 bases. The CDR3 runs to 14 residues. Germline CDR1 SGHTA, CDR2 FQGNSA. CDR3 residues: CASSLEGGISPQHF. In DNA form, the CDR3 reads TGTGCCAGCAGCTTAGAAGGCGGGATATCGCCCCAGCATTTT.

A note on this clone: Sequence at one end of the junction differs from germline and may be a read error. For the CDR3, the DNA is TGTGCTAGCAGCTCATACCAAGAGACCCAGTACTTC. Protein: CASSSYQETQYF. The rearrangement links TRBV7-7 to TRBJ2-5; D is undetermined. Germline V gives CDR1 SSHAT, CDR2 FNYEAQ (reference sequence). This CDR3 is built from 12 residues.

This clone was detected a few times. The chain is built from TRBV7-2 and TRBJ2-7; D not resolved. V gave up 1 base and J gave up 2 bases, with 9 bases separating them. This CDR3 has 14 amino acids. Germline V gene data show CDR1 as SGHTA and CDR2 as FQGNSA. CDR3 amino acids: CASSLGQVPYEQYF. The CDR3 DNA reads TGTGCCAGCAGCTTAGGTCAGGTCCCCTACGAGCAGTACTTC.

The rearrangement uses TRBV19 and TRBJ2-6; D perhaps matches TRBD2 (5 bases). In germline, CDR1 is LNHDA, CDR2 SQIVND (reference sequence). Trimming cost V 9 bases and J 3 bases, with 12 bases left between them. The CDR3 length is 14 residues. The CDR3 DNA is TGTGCCAGCTGCGGGCGTGGTGGGGCCAACGTCCTGACTTTC. Protein product: CASCGRGGANVLTF. The whole variable domain, remainder taken from reference TRBV19 and TRBJ2-6, is DGGITQSPKYLFRKEGQNVTLSCEQNLNHDAMYWYRQDPGQGLRLIYYSQIVNDFQKGDIAEGYSVSREKKESFPLTVTSAQKNPTAFYLCASCGRGGANVLTFGAGSRLTVL.

About this clone itself: Other DNA sequences from this sample encode an identical CDR3 as well. In nucleotides, the CDR3 is TGTGCCAGCAGCAGCCAAGAGACCCAGTACTTC. Protein sequence: CASSSQETQYF. This chain joins TRBV5-4 and TRBJ2-5; no clear D. Trimming took 4 bases from V and 1 from J, leaving 2 bases between them. CDR3 length: 11 amino acids. Germline V lookup: CDR1 SGHNT, CDR2 YYREEE (reference sequence).

This sequence joins TRBV18 and TRBJ2-2; D may be TRBD1 (5 bases). Looked up from germline, CDR1 is KGHSH and CDR2 is LQKENI. The CDR3 runs 13 residues. Deletions cut 6 bases from V and 1 base from J, with 6 bases between. For the CDR3, the DNA is TGTGCCAGCTCCACAGGGAACACCGGGGAGCTGTTTTTT. Protein: CASSTGNTGELFF.

A few counts support this clone. The chain links TRBV7-2 to TRBJ2-5; D assignment may be TRBD1 or TRBD2 (5 bases each). This CDR3 is 15 amino acids long. Looked up from germline, CDR1 is SGHTA and CDR2 is FQGNSA. Trimming removed 5 bases from V and 2 bases from J, with 15 bases in between. This CDR3 is CASSTQLGEQETQYF. The CDR3 coding sequence is TGTGCCAGCAGCACTCAATTGGGGGAGCAAGAGACCCAGTACTTC.

This clone was recorded a few times. The chain employs TRBV19 and TRBJ2-5; D is unresolved. V lost 7 bases and J lost 4, with 13 bases in between. Germline CDR1 and CDR2: LNHDA and SQIVND (reference sequence). This CDR3 has 13 residues. The DNA of the CDR3 is TGTGCCAGTACCAAGTCTGGCCTAGAGACCCAGTACTTC. It specifies CASTKSGLETQYF.

This clone was observed a handful of times. V gene TRBV7-9 combines with J gene TRBJ2-3; 7 bases map to TRBD2. Germline loops: CDR1 SEHNR, CDR2 FQNEAQ (reference sequence). There are 15 residues in the CDR3. Trimming removed 2 bases from V and 8 bases from J; junction bases left unmatched: 10. In nucleotides, the CDR3 is TGTGCCAGCAGCTTATTGGCTAGCGGAGAAACTACGCAGTATTTT. Translating gives CASSLLASGETTQYF.

This clone was counted ten times or more. This rearrangement joins TRBV30 to TRBJ1-4, with TRBD1 matching 9 bases. J lost 5 bases, V lost 4 bases, and 8 bases had no gene match. Germline CDR1 GTSNPN, CDR2 SVGIG (reference sequence). CDR3 length equals 15 residues. CDR3 amino acids: CAWIPGDRENEKLFF. In DNA, the CDR3 is TGTGCCTGGATCCCTGGGGACAGGGAAAATGAAAAACTGTTTTTT.